The 3 T cell receptor beta chains below come from one sample, sequenced in a study of control samples from healthy donors and cancer patients. Some clones are missing from TCRdb's copy, which holds only in-frame ones; the method was immunoSEQ multiplex PCR. The sample shows 70,000 to 100,000 clones, roughly 89% of them seen only once. Sequences were obtained from PBMCs. The receptors derive from a woman aged 55-70 years with head and neck cancer.

J is TRBJ2-3 and V is TRBV14; D possibly uses TRBD1 or TRBD2 (5 bases each). The CDR3 runs 19 residues. From germline, CDR1 is SGHDN and CDR2 FVKESK. The germline V and J ends were trimmed by 4 bases and 5 bases, with 28 bases remaining between them. The DNA for the CDR3 is TGTGCCAGCAGCCGGGTCCCATTAAGTCGTCGGGGCGCAAAAGATACGCAGTATTTT. Translating it yields CASSRVPLSRRGAKDTQYF.

The chain has TRBV28 and TRBJ1-6; 9 bases agree with TRBD1. The junction had 5 bases not matched to a gene; V was cut back by 3 bases and J by 8 bases. CDR3 length: 15 amino acids. Germline lookup yields CDR1 MDHEN and CDR2 SYDVKM. The CDR3 is CASSFMGQGYSPLHF. CDR3 DNA sequence: TGTGCCAGCAGTTTTATGGGACAGGGATATTCACCCCTCCACTTT.

The rearrangement joins TRBV11-2 to TRBJ1-2; D call uncertain. The V gene lost 0 bases and the J gene lost 4 bases, with 12 bases spanning the gap. The length of the CDR3 is 15 residues. Germline CDR1 SGHAT, CDR2 FQNNGV. The CDR3 spells CASSLEWDRAYGYTF. The CDR3 DNA is TGTGCCAGCAGCTTAGAGTGGGATCGTGCCTATGGCTACACCTTC.